A single sample gave rise to the 8 T cell receptor beta chains below, sequenced in a study of OX40 agonist ivuxolimab in advanced cancers. Sequencing was performed with immunoSEQ multiplex PCR; in TCRdb, only in-frame clones are kept and a portion is missing. This sample yields tens of thousands of clones, of which roughly 80% are seen a single time; approximately 22% belongs to the top ten. The starting material was CD4+ or CD8+ T cells sorted from blood, obtained in a trial of the OX40 agonist ivuxolimab. The receptors here all came from an adult with an advanced solid tumor such as melanoma, head and neck, liver or kidney cancer.

This chain links TRBV27 with TRBJ2-1, with a weak D call TRBD2 (6 bases). V shed 1 base and J shed 7 bases, with 8 bases lying between them. The V gene's germline CDR1 is MNHEY and CDR2 SMNVEV (reference sequence). This CDR3 spans 13 amino acids. Here the CDR3 reads CASSLFRGNEQFF. CDR3 DNA: TGTGCCAGCAGTTTATTCCGGGGGAATGAGCAGTTCTTC.

V and J are TRBV30 and TRBJ2-5, with D perhaps TRBD1 or TRBD2 (5 bases each). The DNA matches TRBJ2-7 better at its end, which makes the J call doubtful. The CDR3 length is 14 residues. Germline V gene sequence: CDR1 GTSNPN, CDR2 SVGIG (reference sequence). CDR3 amino acids: CAWSGGRGAHEQYF. CDR3 DNA: TGTGCCTGGAGTGGCGGAAGAGGGGCCCACGAGCAGTACTTC.

The rearrangement links TRBV9 to TRBJ1-4; D is perhaps TRBD1 (5 bases). Germline CDR1 SGDLS, CDR2 YYNGEE. The CDR3 runs to 15 residues. The germline V and J ends were trimmed by 3 bases and 0 bases, with 9 bases remaining between them. The CDR3 loop reads CASSADSATNEKLFF. For the CDR3, the DNA is TGTGCCAGCAGCGCCGACAGTGCAACTAATGAAAAACTGTTTTTT. Based on the CDR3 plus reference TRBV9 and TRBJ1-4, the full variable domain is DSGVTQTPKHLITATGQRVTLRCSPRSGDLSVYWYQQSLDQGLQFLIQYYNGEERAKGNILERFSAQQFPDLHSELNLSSLELGDSALYFCASSADSATNEKLFFGSGTQLSVL.

The chain's CDR3 is CASSQDSGGSQETQYF. CDR3 in DNA: TGTGCCAGCAGCCAAGATAGCGGGGGCAGCCAAGAGACCCAGTACTTC. V is TRBV4-2 and J is TRBJ2-5; 9 bases agree with TRBD2. With 0 bases clipped from V and 1 base from J, the junction kept 3 bases outside the gene matches. CDR3 length: 16 amino acids. CDR1 is LGHNA and CDR2 is YNFKEQ in the germline V gene.

The chain uses TRBV5-6 and TRBJ1-5; the match to TRBD1 covers 7 bases. The CDR3 contains 14 residues. Germline assignment: CDR1 SGHDT and CDR2 YYEEEE. After removal of 0 bases from V and 7 bases from J, the junction contained 4 bases not matched to a gene. The CDR3 region is CASSLGGGGQPQHF. The CDR3 region has the DNA TGTGCCAGCAGCTTGGGAGGGGGCGGCCAGCCCCAGCATTTT.

This chain connects TRBV5-1 to TRBJ2-5, with TRBD2 identical over 16 bases. CDR3 length equals 18 residues. Germline CDR1 and CDR2: SGHRS and YFSETQ. J lost 5 bases, V lost 6 bases, and 13 bases had no gene match. The CDR3: CASKPPGTSGGAYETQYF. DNA of the CDR3: TGCGCCAGCAAACCACCCGGGACTAGCGGGGGGGCTTATGAGACCCAGTACTTC.

The chain recombines TRBV4-1 with TRBJ2-7, with TRBD2 matching over 7 bases. After removal of 4 bases from V and 0 bases from J, the junction contained 6 bases not matched to a gene. The CDR3 length is 15 residues. Germline lookup yields CDR1 MGHRA and CDR2 YSYEKL. The CDR3 DNA is TGCGCCAGCAGCCTCCCTGGACTAGGCTCCTACGAGCAGTACTTC. Encoded protein: CASSLPGLGSYEQYF.

The chain combines TRBV29-1 with TRBJ2-1; TRBD1 matches 7 bases. The V gene's germline CDR1 is SQVTM and CDR2 ANQGSEA. This CDR3 has 16 amino acids. J was trimmed by 1 base and V by 8 bases; bases with no gene match: 14. CDR3 nucleotides: TGCAGCCACGATGGAAAAGGGGGCGAGTCCTACAATGAGCAGTTCTTC. Translation gives CSHDGKGGESYNEQFF.